Shown below are 30 T cell receptor beta chains from a single sample sequenced in a study of blood T cell repertoires in COVID-19. TCRdb keeps only in-frame clones here, not all; method: immunoSEQ multiplex PCR. The repertoire holds some 390,000 clones, with about 87% as singletons. Sequencing was performed on peripheral blood. Receptors were obtained from a woman aged 60-75 years with COVID-19, enrolled during active disease.

The V and J genes are TRBV3-1 (or the pseudogene TRBV3-2) and TRBJ1-3; D is undetermined. CDR1 is LGHDT, CDR2 YNNKEL, per germline (reference sequence). Trimming stripped 4 bases from V and 4 bases from J, with 14 bases between. The CDR3 extends over 15 amino acids. CDR3 protein: CASSPDKGGGNTIYF. CDR3 nucleotides: TGTGCCAGCAGCCCCGATAAGGGAGGGGGAAACACCATATATTTT.

The chain recombines TRBV3-1 (or the pseudogene TRBV3-2) with TRBJ2-1, with D unresolved. The CDR3 sequence is 17 residues long. The germline gives CDR1 LGHDT, CDR2 YNNKEL (reference sequence). Trimming removed 1 base from V and 0 bases from J, with 13 bases in between. This chain's CDR3 is CASSQGSDLSSYNEQFF. The CDR3 bases are TGTGCCAGCAGCCAAGGAAGTGACTTGAGCTCCTACAATGAGCAGTTCTTC.

The chain combines TRBV6-5 with TRBJ1-2; D remains unclear. With 0 bases removed from V and 6 bases from J, the gap between germline ends came to 8 bases. The CDR3 length is 13 residues. Germline V gives CDR1 MNHEY, CDR2 SVGAGI. The CDR3: CASSYSQRDGYTF. CDR3 coding DNA: TGTGCCAGCAGTTACTCCCAGCGGGATGGCTACACCTTC.

The genes are TRBV5-1 and TRBJ2-1, with D maybe TRBD2 (5 bases). Germline CDR1 reads SGHRS; CDR2 reads YFSETQ. Trimming left V 7 bases short and J 0 bases short, with 8 bases between. The CDR3 is 13 residues long. For the CDR3, the DNA is TGCGCCAGCGCGGGTAGCTCCTACAATGAGCAGTTCTTC. As protein: CASAGSSYNEQFF.

The chain joins TRBV6-5 to TRBJ1-2, with 7 bases that match TRBD1. Germline CDR1 reads MNHEY; CDR2 reads SVGAGI. Germline trimming cut 10 bases from V and 4 bases from J; bases unmatched to any gene: 15. The CDR3 spans 15 residues. CDR3 DNA sequence: TGTGCCACCTGGGGTCCGGGACAGCGCTTCTATGGCTACACCTTC. Translation gives CATWGPGQRFYGYTF.

The chain carries TRBV5-1 and TRBJ1-1, with D possibly TRBD1 on 6 matching bases. CDR3 size: 15 residues. CDR1 is SGHRS, CDR2 YFSETQ, per germline. Trimming pared 2 bases from V and 0 bases from J, leaving 11 bases between. CDR3 nucleotides: TGCGCCAGCAGCTTATCGACAGGACTGAACACTGAAGCTTTCTTT. This gives the protein CASSLSTGLNTEAFF.

The genes are TRBV28 and TRBJ1-2, with TRBD1 as a possible D gene (6 bases). The V gene lost 6 bases and the J gene lost 8 bases, with 13 bases spanning the gap. The germline V gene has CDR1 MDHEN and CDR2 SYDVKM. The CDR3 runs 12 residues. CDR3 protein: CASSRGGFGYTF. Here the CDR3 DNA reads TGTGCCAGCAGCCGAGGGGGTTTCGGCTACACCTTC.

The chain is built from TRBV5-4 and TRBJ2-7, with 7 bases identical to TRBD1. The trim removed 4 bases at V and 6 bases at J, leaving 10 bases unmatched. The germline V gene encodes CDR1 SGHNT and CDR2 YYREEE (reference sequence). CDR3 length equals 14 residues. The CDR3 loop is CASSRDRVRGEQYF. The CDR3 nucleotides are TGTGCCAGCAGCCGTGACAGGGTCCGGGGCGAGCAGTACTTC. The full variable domain, completed using reference TRBV5-4 and TRBJ2-7, is ETGVTQSPTHLIKTRGQQVTLRCSSQSGHNTVSWYQQALGQGPQFIFQYYREEENGRGNFPPRFSGLQFPNYSSELNVNALELDDSALYLCASSRDRVRGEQYFGPGTRLTVT.

The gene calls are TRBV7-9 and TRBJ1-4; 8 bases line up with TRBD1. Looked up from germline, CDR1 is SEHNR and CDR2 is FQNEAQ (reference sequence). This CDR3 contains 16 residues. V lost 5 bases, J lost 8 bases, and 13 bases stayed unmatched. CDR3 sequence (DNA): TGTGCCAGCAGCCGCTACCTCTCGGACAGGGAGGAAAAACTGTTTTTT. It translates to CASSRYLSDREEKLFF.

This clone was recorded only once. The J gene is TRBJ2-1, the V gene TRBV10-3, with D perhaps TRBD2 (5 bases). This CDR3 has 13 residues. Germline V gives CDR1 ENHRY, CDR2 SYGVKD. V was cut by 5 bases and J by 7 bases, with 12 bases left in between. CDR3 loop: CAISREGKNEQFF. The DNA for the CDR3 is TGTGCCATCAGTCGCGAGGGTAAGAATGAGCAGTTCTTC.

The V gene is TRBV5-6, the J gene TRBJ1-1, with D tentatively TRBD1 (6 bases). The CDR3 loop spans 15 amino acids. Deletions cut 0 bases from V and 5 bases from J, with 14 bases between. CDR1 and CDR2 (germline): SGHDT, YYEEEE. CDR3 nucleotide sequence: TGTGCCAGCAGCTTGGATCAGGGGCCGGGAACTGAAGCTTTCTTT. Translation: CASSLDQGPGTEAFF.

This rearrangement joins TRBV5-6 to TRBJ1-2; possibly TRBD1 for D (6 bases). The CDR3 sequence is 14 residues long. The V end was cut by 2 bases, the J end by 3 bases, with 11 bases between. Germline-derived CDR1 and CDR2 are SGHDT and YYEEEE. Here the CDR3 reads CASSLLYRDYGYTF. CDR3 in DNA: TGTGCCAGCAGCTTATTGTACAGGGACTATGGCTACACCTTC.

V is TRBV5-8 and J is TRBJ1-2; D ambiguous. The germline V gene has CDR1 SGHTS and CDR2 YDEGEE. This CDR3 has 14 amino acids. The germline V and J ends were trimmed by 6 bases and 8 bases, with 20 bases remaining between them. The CDR3 is CASTLPSRARGYTF. CDR3 sequence (DNA): TGTGCCAGCACCTTACCCTCGCGGGCGCGAGGCTACACCTTC.

V and J are TRBV7-9 and TRBJ2-7; D not resolved. Germline V gives CDR1 SEHNR, CDR2 FQNEAQ (reference sequence). Trimming pared 3 bases from V and 7 bases from J, leaving 13 bases between. This CDR3 region has 13 residues. The CDR3 loop reads CASSFGLGEEQYF. CDR3 coding DNA: TGTGCCAGCAGCTTTGGTCTAGGTGAGGAGCAGTACTTC.

This chain uses TRBV28 with TRBJ2-7, with TRBD2 as a possible D gene (6 bases). CDR3 size: 15 residues. V lost 7 bases and J lost 2, with 18 bases in between. Looked up from germline, CDR1 is MDHEN and CDR2 is SYDVKM. The CDR3 loop reads CASTPLAGKPYEQYF. The CDR3 coding sequence is TGTGCCAGCACCCCACTAGCAGGCAAGCCCTACGAGCAGTACTTC.

This chain joins TRBV2 and TRBJ1-2; D call uncertain. Trimming pared 5 bases from V and 8 bases from J, leaving 12 bases between. The germline CDR1 and CDR2 sequences are SNHLY and FYNNEI. The CDR3 totals 12 residues. This CDR3 reads CASSMGPGGYTF. CDR3 DNA sequence: TGTGCCAGCAGTATGGGCCCAGGAGGCTACACCTTC.

This chain links TRBV2 with TRBJ1-4; 8 bases line up with TRBD1. Germline V gene data show CDR1 as SNHLY and CDR2 as FYNNEI. This CDR3 comprises 15 residues. Trimming cost V 6 bases and J 6 bases; bases outside gene matches: 9. The CDR3, as DNA: TGTGCCAGCAGGCCGGACAGGGCGGTAGATGAAAAACTGTTTTTT. This sequence encodes CASRPDRAVDEKLFF.

The chain combines TRBV28 with TRBJ1-5; 7 nucleotides match TRBD1. The germline gives CDR1 MDHEN, CDR2 SYDVKM. With 7 bases clipped from V and 4 bases from J, the junction kept 10 bases outside the gene matches. This CDR3 is built from 15 residues. The chain's CDR3 is CASTQGVPANQPQHF. Here the CDR3 DNA reads TGTGCCAGCACCCAGGGGGTGCCCGCGAATCAGCCCCAGCATTTT.

The V gene is TRBV10-3, the J gene TRBJ2-1; D is unresolved. There are 14 residues in the CDR3. Germline CDR1 is ENHRY and CDR2 is SYGVKD. V was trimmed by 2 bases and J by 7 bases, leaving 12 bases between them. The CDR3 DNA reads TGTGCCATCAGTGAGAATGGTCCCGGGAATGAGCAGTTCTTC. Its translation is CAISENGPGNEQFF.

The chain uses TRBV29-1 and TRBJ2-7; D is uncertain. This CDR3 is 12 amino acids long. Germline loops: CDR1 SQVTM, CDR2 ANQGSEA. The V end lost 4 bases, the J end lost 2 bases, and 9 bases lay between the germline ends. CDR3 sequence (DNA): TGCAGCGTTGGAGGCCCCCCCTACGAGCAGTACTTC. Translating gives CSVGGPPYEQYF.

The chain combines TRBV29-1 with TRBJ2-7; D not certain. V lost 0 bases and J lost 6, with 15 bases in between. The CDR3 is 14 residues long. The germline gives CDR1 SQVTM, CDR2 ANQGSEA. This CDR3 reads CSVEDAVRRGEQYF. CDR3 DNA: TGCAGCGTTGAAGATGCAGTCCGCCGCGGCGAGCAGTACTTC.

J is TRBJ1-2 and V is TRBV18; D is uncertain. Trimming cost V 1 base and J 8 bases, with 14 bases left between them. The germline gives CDR1 KGHSH, CDR2 LQKENI. This CDR3 contains 14 residues. The CDR3 DNA is TGTGCCAGCTCACCACTGGACTCCTTAGGGGGCTACACCTTC. Translated: CASSPLDSLGGYTF. The whole variable domain, filled in from reference TRBV18 and TRBJ1-2, reads NAGVMQNPRHLVRRRGQEARLRCSPMKGHSHVYWYRQLPEEGLKFMVYLQKENIIDESGMPKERFSAEFPKEGPSILRIQQVVRGDSAAYFCASSPLDSLGGYTFGSGTRLTVV.

This clone was observed a single time. The V and J genes are TRBV10-3 and TRBJ1-4, with a possible D match to TRBD1 (5 bases). Germline CDR1 ENHRY, CDR2 SYGVKD. Trimming shortened V by 6 bases and J by 8 bases, and 10 bases separated the two germline ends. The CDR3 extends over 12 amino acids. CDR3 in DNA: TGTGCCATCAGCCAGGGCCGAGAAAAACTGTTTTTT. Translation: CAISQGREKLFF.

This rearrangement joins TRBV5-1 to TRBJ2-5, with D perhaps matching TRBD1 (5 bases). Germline-derived CDR1 and CDR2 are SGHRS and YFSETQ. Trimming cost V 4 bases and J 1 base, with 17 bases left between them. The CDR3 totals 16 residues. CDR3 loop: CASSPVLTAGQETQYF. The DNA for the CDR3 is TGCGCCAGCAGCCCCGTACTGACAGCCGGCCAAGAGACCCAGTACTTC.

As DNA, the CDR3 is TGTGCCAGCAGCCCAGGGCCAGGGGTAAACACTGAAGCTTTCTTT. Its translation: CASSPGPGVNTEAFF. V usage is TRBV11-2 and J usage is TRBJ1-1, with D possibly being TRBD1 (6 bases). The CDR3 covers 15 residues. Looked up from germline, CDR1 is SGHAT and CDR2 is FQNNGV. Trimming took 5 bases from V and 2 from J, leaving 15 bases between them.

As regards this clone: Distinct nucleotide sequences in the sample also encode this CDR3. The CDR3 coding sequence is TGTGCCAGCAGTTACGCTAGCGGGGGCACAGATACGCAGTATTTT. Translating gives CASSYASGGTDTQYF. This chain uses TRBV6-5 with TRBJ2-3, with 9 bases aligning to TRBD2. CDR1 and CDR2 from the germline V gene are MNHEY and SVGAGI. Losses at the gene ends were 2 bases for V and 1 base for J; bases not matched to a gene: 1. There are 15 residues in the CDR3.

The gene calls are TRBV19 and TRBJ1-1; TRBD1 might be the D (5 bases). V was trimmed by 4 bases and J by 2 bases, leaving 14 bases between them. The CDR3 is 15 residues long. The germline CDR1 and CDR2 sequences are LNHDA and SQIVND (reference sequence). CDR3 in DNA: TGTGCCAGTAGTAGAACCACAGGACTAAACACTGAAGCTTTCTTT. It encodes CASSRTTGLNTEAFF. The complete variable domain, with remaining parts taken from reference TRBV19 and TRBJ1-1, reads DGGITQSPKYLFRKEGQNVTLSCEQNLNHDAMYWYRQDPGQGLRLIYYSQIVNDFQKGDIAEGYSVSREKKESFPLTVTSAQKNPTAFYLCASSRTTGLNTEAFFGQGTRLTVV.

This chain uses TRBV29-1 with TRBJ1-4, with 7 bases that match TRBD1. The CDR3 is made up of 14 amino acids. CDR1 is SQVTM and CDR2 is ANQGSEA in the germline V gene. Trimming cost V 2 bases and J 7 bases; bases outside gene matches: 7. The CDR3 is CSVEFGGGSEKLFF. The CDR3 DNA follows: TGCAGCGTTGAATTCGGAGGGGGCAGTGAAAAACTGTTTTTT.

This rearrangement joins TRBV19 to TRBJ2-3; 7 bases match TRBD2. The V segment lost 3 bases and the J segment 0 bases; nucleotides outside the gene matches: 3. The germline V gene encodes CDR1 LNHDA and CDR2 SQIVND (reference sequence). The CDR3 contains 15 residues. CDR3 in amino acids: CASSIPRGSTDTQYF. CDR3 in DNA: TGTGCCAGTAGTATTCCGCGGGGGAGCACAGATACGCAGTATTTT.

The genes are TRBV6-2 or TRBV6-3 and TRBJ1-3, with a possible D match to TRBD1 (6 bases). Between the trimmed V and J ends, which lost 0 bases and 0 bases, there was a span of 12 bases. CDR3 length: 17 residues. Germline CDR1 MNHEY, CDR2 SVGEGT. DNA of the CDR3: TGTGCCAGCAGTTACTCGACAGGAGGTCTCTCTGGAAACACCATATATTTT. Residues: CASSYSTGGLSGNTIYF.